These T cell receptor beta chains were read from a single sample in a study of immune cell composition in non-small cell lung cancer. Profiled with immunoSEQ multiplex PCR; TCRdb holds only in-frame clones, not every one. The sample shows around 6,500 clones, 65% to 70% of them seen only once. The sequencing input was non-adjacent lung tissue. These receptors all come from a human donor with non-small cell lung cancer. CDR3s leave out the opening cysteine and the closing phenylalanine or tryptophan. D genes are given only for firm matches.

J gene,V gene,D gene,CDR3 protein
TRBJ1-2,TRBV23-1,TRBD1,ASSQTRWTGPGYT
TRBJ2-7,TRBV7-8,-,ASSPRLTGDYEQY
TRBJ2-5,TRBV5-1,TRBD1,ASSFSQGATLETQY
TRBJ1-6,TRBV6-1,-,ASKQPNSPLH
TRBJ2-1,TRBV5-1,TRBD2,ASSESGLAGGSYNEQF
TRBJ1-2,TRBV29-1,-,SVRSGGADGYT
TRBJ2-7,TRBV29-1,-,SVEDRGYEQY
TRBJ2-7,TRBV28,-,ASSPRMDSYEQY
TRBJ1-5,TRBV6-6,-,ASRLTAGANQPQH
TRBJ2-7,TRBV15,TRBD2,ATSRGLGAYEQY
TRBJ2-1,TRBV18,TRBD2,ASSPFGGEQF
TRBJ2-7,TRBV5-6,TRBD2,ASSWGQTSDYEQY
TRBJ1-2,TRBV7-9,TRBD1,ASSSQGAGNYGYT
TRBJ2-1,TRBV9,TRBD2,ASSVEASGSGHEQF
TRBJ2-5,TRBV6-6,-,ASSYLLPGMGETQY
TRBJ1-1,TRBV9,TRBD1,ASSARDSTEAF
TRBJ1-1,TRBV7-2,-,ASSPLGAGNTEAF
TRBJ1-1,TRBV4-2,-,ASSQDLRGDTEAF
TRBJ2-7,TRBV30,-,AWSSMGNEQY
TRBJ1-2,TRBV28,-,ASSSHGVGEDT
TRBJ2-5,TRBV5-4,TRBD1,ASSRGTGAIQETQY
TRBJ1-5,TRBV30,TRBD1,AWSRQGSVQPQH
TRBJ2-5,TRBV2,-,ASSIFKGSETQY
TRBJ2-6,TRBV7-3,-,ASSLRGEHHSGANVLT
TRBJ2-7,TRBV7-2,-,ASSPLVGSEQY
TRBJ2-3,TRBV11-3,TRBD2,ASSATGGRTDTQY
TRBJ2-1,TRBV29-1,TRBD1,SALGQGVYNEQF
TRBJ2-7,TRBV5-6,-,ASSLRGLAYEQY
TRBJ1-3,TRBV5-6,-,ASSLGPRQTGNTIY
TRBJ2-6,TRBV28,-,ASHGSGAGANVLT
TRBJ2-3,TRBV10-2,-,ASSPSRQNTDTQY
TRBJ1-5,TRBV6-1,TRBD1,ASSENRGGFRSNQPQH